The following is a T cell receptor beta chain sequence with its context. Its specificity is not known. This sample was included in a study of cytomegalovirus exposure and HLA in healthy donors. The study, taken as a whole, reports: A later analysis linked a missense variant in DCLRE1C to the trimming of TCR beta V and J genes. Reports credit the classifier with highly specific, highly sensitive diagnosis of cytomegalovirus status.

V was pared by 4 bases and J by 0 bases, with 11 bases of the junction left unmatched. Germline CDR1 MGHDK, CDR2 SYGVNS. This CDR3 is 18 amino acids long. PCR primers comprised 60 Vbeta and 13 Jbeta primers. Sequencing was performed with immunoSEQ multiplex PCR; in TCRdb, only in-frame clones are kept and a portion is missing. The profile covers about 190,000 clones, with roughly four fifths appearing a single time and 2.5% to 4% taken by the ten largest. This chain uses TRBV25-1 with TRBJ2-1, with 8 bases fitting TRBD2. The receptor was derived from a woman aged 25 to 39 in good health and CMV-seropositive. The specimen was PBMCs. In nucleotides, the CDR3 is TGTGCCAGCAGTGGCGGGCGGTATAGCGGGACCTCCTACAATGAGCAGTTCTTC. This gives the protein CASSGGRYSGTSYNEQFF.